This T cell receptor beta chain is from a study of vaccination and CD4 T cells after COVID-19. The wider study: Median draw time for post-COVID samples was 90 to 130 days post-diagnosis (range 35 to 161). Overall study findings and caveats: Researchers report that 304 of 307 vaccine-specific clones in convalescent patients proved spike mono-reactive. Counts of SARS-CoV-2-reactive clonotypes had a median that went from around 20 to 38, a nonsignificant change.

This sample's treatment: approximately 9-day PBMC culture with coronavirus spike peptide pools or control peptides (ViraFEST assay). The CDR3 totals 15 residues. Trimming cost V 4 bases and J 4 bases, with 14 bases left between them. Germline V gene sequence: CDR1 SGHAT, CDR2 FQNNGV. With the Oncomine TCR Beta short-read assay, DNA from cultured CD4+ T cells was sequenced. TCRdb redid the calling of the PCR reads with MiXCR, one entry per CDR3 protein. The sample has approximately 15,000 distinct CDR3 sequences; roughly 43% are singletons. Concerning this clonotype: Its antigen is unknown.

V gene TRBV11-2 combines with J gene TRBJ2-1; TRBD2 is a possible D gene (6 bases). The receptor's source is a human donor who had recovered from COVID-19. The sequencing here drew on CD4+ T cells from blood, cultured in vitro, taken before SARS-CoV-2 vaccination. CDR3 sequence (DNA): TGTGCCAGCAGCTCGCAGCCCGGGAGATACAATGAGCAGTTCTTC. This translates into CASSSQPGRYNEQFF.